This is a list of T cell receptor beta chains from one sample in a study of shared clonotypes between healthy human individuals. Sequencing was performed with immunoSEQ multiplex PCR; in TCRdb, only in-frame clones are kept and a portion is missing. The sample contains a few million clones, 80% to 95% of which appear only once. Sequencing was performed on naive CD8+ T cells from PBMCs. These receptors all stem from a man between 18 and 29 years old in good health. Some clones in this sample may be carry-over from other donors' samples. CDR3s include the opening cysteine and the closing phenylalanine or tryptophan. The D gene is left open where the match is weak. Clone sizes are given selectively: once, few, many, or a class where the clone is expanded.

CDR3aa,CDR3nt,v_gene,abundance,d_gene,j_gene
CASRRGTSNTGELFF,TGTGCCAGCAGAAGGGGTACTTCGAACACCGGGGAGCTGTTTTTT,TRBV5-4,-,-,TRBJ2-2
CSVFRGRPGEETQYF,TGCAGCGTTTTTCGGGGGAGACCGGGTGAAGAGACCCAGTACTTC,TRBV29-1,-,-,TRBJ2-5
CASSSLAGYFYNEQFF,TGTGCCAGCAGTTCTCTAGCGGGGTACTTCTACAATGAGCAGTTCTTC,TRBV27,-,TRBD2,TRBJ2-1
CAHPGTGDEQYF,TGTGCCCATCCCGGGACAGGGGACGAGCAGTACTTC,TRBV13,-,TRBD1,TRBJ2-7
CASSMMGYEQYF,TGTGCCAGTAGTATGATGGGTTACGAGCAGTACTTC,TRBV19,once,-,TRBJ2-7
CASSSGIWGTKNIQYF,TGTGCCAGCAGCTCTGGGATTTGGGGAACCAAAAACATTCAGTACTTC,TRBV7-9,-,-,TRBJ2-4
CASSPIVGDEQFF,TGTGCCAGCAGTCCTATAGTAGGGGATGAGCAGTTCTTC,TRBV9,-,-,TRBJ2-1
CATSRARFGNQPQHF,TGTGCCACCAGCAGAGCCAGATTTGGCAATCAGCCCCAGCATTTT,TRBV15,-,-,TRBJ1-5
CASSEGGTDEKLFF,TGTGCCAGCAGCGAGGGGGGGACGGATGAAAAACTGTTTTTT,TRBV9,-,-,TRBJ1-4
CASSSDPGSEQYF,TGTGCCAGCTCATCGGACCCGGGCAGCGAGCAGTACTTC,TRBV18,-,-,TRBJ2-7